Presented here are 24 T cell receptor beta chains from one specimen sequenced in a study of cytotoxic CD8 clonotypes in ibrutinib-treated CLL. TCRdb keeps only in-frame clones here, not all; method: immunoSEQ multiplex PCR. There are fewer than 50,000 clones in the sample; about 69% occur only once, and roughly 21% lies in the top ten. The sample consisted of PBMCs, taken after 24 months of ibrutinib treatment. The receptors here all came from a human donor with chronic lymphocytic leukemia.

The gene calls are TRBV5-1 and TRBJ2-5; 12 bases match TRBD1. J was trimmed by 4 bases and V by 4 bases; bases with no gene match: 8. The CDR3 covers 16 residues. Germline V gives CDR1 SGHRS, CDR2 YFSETQ. As DNA, the CDR3 is TGCGCCAGCAGCGATCCGGGACAGGGGGCTGGAGAGACCCAGTACTTC. Protein sequence: CASSDPGQGAGETQYF.

The chain employs TRBV2 and TRBJ1-1, with no clear D. This CDR3 has 12 residues. CDR1 and CDR2 from the germline V gene are SNHLY and FYNNEI. Trimming removed 9 bases at V and 0 bases at J, with 8 bases between. The CDR3: CARTLMNTEAFF. In DNA, the CDR3 is TGTGCCAGAACTCTGATGAACACTGAAGCTTTCTTT.

The gene calls are TRBV7-2 and TRBJ1-2, with 9 bases that match TRBD1. The CDR3 consists of 16 residues. Germline V gives CDR1 SGHTA, CDR2 FQGNSA. The V gene end was trimmed by 5 bases and the J gene end by 2 bases; junction bases not matched to a gene: 9. The CDR3 protein is CASSPYSGQGNYGYTF. The CDR3 DNA reads TGTGCCAGCAGCCCGTACAGTGGACAGGGGAACTATGGCTACACCTTC.

This sequence joins TRBV10-3 and TRBJ1-3; no firm D call. The CDR3 has 13 amino acids. Germline lookup yields CDR1 ENHRY and CDR2 SYGVKD. V lost 5 bases and J lost 2, with 7 bases in between. The CDR3 sequence: CAISMVTGNTIYF. DNA for the CDR3: TGTGCCATCAGTATGGTCACTGGAAACACCATATATTTT.

The rearrangement links TRBV11-2 to TRBJ2-2; D is ambiguous. Looked up from germline, CDR1 is SGHAT and CDR2 is FQNNGV. V was shortened by 5 bases and J by 4 bases, with 17 bases between the two germline ends. CDR3 length equals 16 residues. The CDR3 sequence: CASSRPGGGGTGELFF. The CDR3 region has the DNA TGTGCCAGCAGCCGGCCCGGTGGTGGCGGCACCGGGGAGCTGTTTTTT.

The genes are TRBV2 and TRBJ1-1, with TRBD1 matching 7 bases. Trimming cost V 7 bases and J 4 bases; bases outside gene matches: 9. Germline V gene data show CDR1 as SNHLY and CDR2 as FYNNEI. CDR3 length equals 14 residues. The CDR3 nucleotides read TGTGCCAGCAAAGGGGGCGCAGAATTCACTGAAGCTTTCTTT. Translating it yields CASKGGAEFTEAFF.

The J gene is TRBJ1-1, the V gene TRBV9; 7 bases match TRBD1. CDR3 size: 14 residues. CDR1 and CDR2 (germline): SGDLS, YYNGEE. Unmatched junction bases numbered 7, after V lost 2 bases and J lost 6 bases. The CDR3 region has the DNA TGTGCCAGCAGCGTCTCGACAGGGTCGGCTGAAGCTTTCTTT. Its translation: CASSVSTGSAEAFF.

The chain carries TRBV18 and TRBJ2-7, with D uncertain. This CDR3 is built from 17 residues. Germline CDR1 reads KGHSH; CDR2 reads LQKENI. Trimming stripped 0 bases from V and 0 bases from J, with 15 bases between. The CDR3, as DNA: TGTGCCAGCTCACCACCGGTCCCGGGCCTGTCCTCCTACGAGCAGTACTTC. It yields the protein CASSPPVPGLSSYEQYF.

The sample holds one count of this clone. The genes are TRBV5-1 and TRBJ2-7; D is unclear. The germline V gene has CDR1 SGHRS and CDR2 YFSETQ. The length of the CDR3 is 14 residues. Trimming took 6 bases from V and 0 from J, leaving 13 bases between them. CDR3 DNA: TGCGCCAGCAAAAGTATCAGTGGCTCCTACGAGCAGTACTTC. This encodes CASKSISGSYEQYF.

Only a few counts were recorded for this clone. The V gene is TRBV29-1, the J gene TRBJ2-7; D gene uncertain. With 0 bases removed from V and 4 bases from J, the gap between germline ends came to 4 bases. The CDR3 is 11 residues long. The germline V gene encodes CDR1 SQVTM and CDR2 ANQGSEA. The CDR3 is CSVEEVYEQYF. CDR3 sequence (DNA): TGCAGCGTTGAAGAGGTATACGAGCAGTACTTC.

The chain has TRBV6-5 and TRBJ2-4; D perhaps matches TRBD1 (5 bases). V lost 7 bases, J lost 8 bases, and 12 bases lay in between. The CDR3 length is 12 residues. Germline values: CDR1 MNHEY, CDR2 SVGAGI. CDR3 bases: TGTGCCAGCAAGGGCAGGGTAGACATTCAGTACTTC. Translated, it gives CASKGRVDIQYF.

The chain couples TRBV19 to TRBJ1-2; no reliable D call. This CDR3 has 12 amino acids. Trimming cost V 3 bases and J 7 bases, with 9 bases left between them. CDR1 and CDR2 from the germline V gene are LNHDA and SQIVND (reference sequence). The chain's CDR3 is CASSIGGSGYTF. In DNA form, the CDR3 reads TGTGCCAGTAGTATTGGAGGGAGTGGCTACACCTTC.

The table lists this clone with a few counts. V is TRBV4-1 and J is TRBJ2-7; 14 bases line up with TRBD2. The J segment lost 2 bases and the V segment lost 3 bases, leaving 6 bases of the junction unmatched. Germline V gene sequence: CDR1 MGHRA, CDR2 YSYEKL. The CDR3 is 17 residues long. CDR3 sequence (DNA): TGCGCCAGCAGCCAGGGGGGACTAGCGGGGGCCACCTACGAGCAGTACTTC. It encodes CASSQGGLAGATYEQYF.

In its sample, this clone was seen a few times. The chain employs TRBV6-1 and TRBJ1-1; D call uncertain. Germline V gene data show CDR1 as MNHNS and CDR2 as SASEGT. This CDR3 has 11 residues. V lost 6 bases to trimming and J lost 1 base, with 3 bases between them. The CDR3 reads CASRQNTEAFF. In nucleotides, the CDR3 is TGTGCCAGCAGGCAGAACACTGAAGCTTTCTTT.

The V call is TRBV28, the J call TRBJ1-4; 8 bases agree with TRBD1. With V trimmed by 7 bases and J by 8 bases, 3 bases remained unmatched. The germline V gene has CDR1 MDHEN and CDR2 SYDVKM. The CDR3 runs to 12 residues. The CDR3 DNA sequence: TGTGCCAGCATTGGACAGGGCGAAAAACTGTTTTTT. It codes for CASIGQGEKLFF.

This clone appeared many times. CDR3 bases: TGTGCCACCAGCAGAGGAGGTGAACAGGCTAATGAAAAACTGTTTTTT. Translated, it gives CATSRGGEQANEKLFF. The chain recombines TRBV15 with TRBJ1-4; a weak D match, TRBD1 (5 bases). With 1 base removed from V and 3 bases from J, the gap between germline ends came to 12 bases. The CDR3 consists of 16 residues. Germline V gene sequence: CDR1 LNHNV, CDR2 YYDKDF (reference sequence).

V and J are TRBV20-1 and TRBJ2-1, with D maybe TRBD2 (5 bases). The V end lost 6 bases, the J end lost 7 bases, and 10 bases lay between the germline ends. The germline V gene encodes CDR1 DFQATT and CDR2 SNEGSKA (reference sequence). The CDR3 runs 11 residues. The CDR3 DNA reads TGCAGTGCGAGTAGCGCTAATGAGCAGTTCTTC. It codes for CSASSANEQFF.

This chain joins TRBV5-1 and TRBJ1-6; 11 nucleotides match TRBD1. V lost 0 bases and J lost 7; bases outside the gene matches: 0. There are 15 residues in the CDR3. Germline CDR1 SGHRS, CDR2 YFSETQ. CDR3 in DNA: TGCGCCAGCAGCTTGGGGACAGGGGGCAATTCACCCCTCCACTTT. It encodes CASSLGTGGNSPLHF.

The V gene is TRBV7-3, the J gene TRBJ1-6; D not resolved. The CDR3 has 15 amino acids. V lost 5 bases and J lost 7, with 15 bases in between. Per the germline V gene, CDR1 is SGHTA and CDR2 is FQGTGA. The CDR3 protein is CASSLRTDLNSPLHF. As DNA, the CDR3 is TGTGCCAGCAGCCTACGGACTGATCTCAATTCACCCCTCCACTTT. Looking up the rest from reference TRBV7-3 and TRBJ1-6 gives the full variable domain: GAGVSQTPSNKVTEKGKYVELRCDPISGHTALYWYRQSLGQGPEFLIYFQGTGAADDSGLPNDRFFAVRPEGSVSTLKIQRTERGDSAVYLCASSLRTDLNSPLHFGNGTRLTVT.

The rearrangement joins TRBV5-1 to TRBJ2-1; D possibly matches TRBD1 or TRBD2 (6 bases each). Trimming shortened V by 2 bases and J by 8 bases, and 14 bases separated the two germline ends. The CDR3 contains 14 residues. Germline V gene lookup returns CDR1 SGHRS and CDR2 YFSETQ. The CDR3 spells CASSFERGVDEQFF. CDR3 bases: TGCGCCAGCAGCTTTGAAAGGGGGGTCGATGAGCAGTTCTTC.

This clone was seen only a few times. This chain joins TRBV9 and TRBJ1-5, with D possibly matching TRBD1 (5 bases). CDR1 is SGDLS, CDR2 YYNGEE, per germline. V gave up 1 base and J gave up 6 bases, with 14 bases separating them. The CDR3 is 15 residues long. The CDR3 DNA follows: TGTGCCAGCAGCGTAATGGGGGATTCGGGTCAGCCCCAGCATTTT. Protein: CASSVMGDSGQPQHF.

The V call is TRBV11-2, the J call TRBJ2-7; D is undetermined. Trimming cost V 5 bases and J 3 bases, with 11 bases left between them. The CDR3 consists of 13 residues. In germline, CDR1 is SGHAT, CDR2 FQNNGV. CDR3 nucleotides: TGTGCCAGCAGCCCCGGTCGGTTCTACGAGCAGTACTTC. Translated: CASSPGRFYEQYF.

This chain links TRBV19 with TRBJ2-7, with unresolved D. The CDR3 spans 11 residues. V was pared by 5 bases and J by 5 bases, with 7 bases between. Per germline, CDR1 LNHDA and CDR2 SQIVND (reference sequence). The CDR3 loop is CASSWRNEQYF. The DNA of the CDR3 is TGTGCCAGTAGTTGGCGGAACGAGCAGTACTTC. Filled out from reference TRBV19 and TRBJ2-7, the complete variable domain reads DGGITQSPKYLFRKEGQNVTLSCEQNLNHDAMYWYRQDPGQGLRLIYYSQIVNDFQKGDIAEGYSVSREKKESFPLTVTSAQKNPTAFYLCASSWRNEQYFGPGTRLTVT.

The rearrangement uses TRBV27 and TRBJ2-2, with a possible D match to TRBD1 (6 bases). There are 17 residues in the CDR3. Germline V gene data show CDR1 as MNHEY and CDR2 as SMNVEV (reference sequence). V lost 1 base to trimming and J lost 8 bases, with 20 bases between them. The CDR3 DNA follows: TGTGCCAGCAGTTTATGGCAAGGGGGTTTAATCTCAGGGGAGCTGTTTTTT. It specifies CASSLWQGGLISGELFF.